The TCR beta chain under discussion was sequenced for a study of ipilimumab plus nivolumab after autologous stem cell transplantation. Study observations and caveats: TCR repertoire, Treg phenotype and gut microbiota reportedly support more study of this approach.

Through week 26, nivolumab 3 mg/kg IV was given weeks 1, 4, 7, 10, then biweekly. In regard to this clone: Its antigen is still unknown.

CDR3 size: 12 residues. V shed 4 bases, J shed 9 bases, and the junction held 4 bases outside the gene matches. Germline loops: CDR1 SGHDN, CDR2 FVKESK. The data were produced by immunoSEQ multiplex PCR, yet TCRdb's version contains in-frame clones alone and is incomplete. The sample lists tens of thousands of clones; 83% were seen once. The clonotype comes from a male donor with diffuse large B-cell lymphoma. Sequenced here: PBMCs, sampled in a trial of ipilimumab plus nivolumab as post-transplant consolidation. The chain recombines TRBV14 with TRBJ2-7; 9 nucleotides line up with TRBD1. For the CDR3, the DNA is TGTGCCAGCAGCCGGACAGGGGTTCGGCAGTACTTC. It codes for CASSRTGVRQYF.